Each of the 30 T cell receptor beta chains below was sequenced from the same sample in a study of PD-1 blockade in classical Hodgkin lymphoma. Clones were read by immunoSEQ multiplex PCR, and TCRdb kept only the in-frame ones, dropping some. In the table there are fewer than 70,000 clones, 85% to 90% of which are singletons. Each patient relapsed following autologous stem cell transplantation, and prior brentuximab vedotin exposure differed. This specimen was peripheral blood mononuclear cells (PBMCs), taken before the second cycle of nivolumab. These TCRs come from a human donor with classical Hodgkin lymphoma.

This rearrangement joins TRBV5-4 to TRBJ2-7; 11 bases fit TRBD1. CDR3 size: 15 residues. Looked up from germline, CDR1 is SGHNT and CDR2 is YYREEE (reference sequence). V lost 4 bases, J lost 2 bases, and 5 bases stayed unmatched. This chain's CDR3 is CASSAPGQGAYEQYF. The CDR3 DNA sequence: TGTGCCAGCAGCGCTCCGGGACAGGGGGCCTACGAGCAGTACTTC.

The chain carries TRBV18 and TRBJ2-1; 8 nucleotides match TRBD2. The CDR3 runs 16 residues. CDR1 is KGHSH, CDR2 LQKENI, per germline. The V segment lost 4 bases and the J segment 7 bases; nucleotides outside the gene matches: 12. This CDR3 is CASSLHLETSVNEQFF. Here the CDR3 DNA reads TGTGCCAGCTCACTACACCTAGAGACTAGCGTGAATGAGCAGTTCTTC. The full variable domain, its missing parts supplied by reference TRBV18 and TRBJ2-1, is NAGVMQNPRHLVRRRGQEARLRCSPMKGHSHVYWYRQLPEEGLKFMVYLQKENIIDESGMPKERFSAEFPKEGPSILRIQQVVRGDSAAYFCASSLHLETSVNEQFFGPGTRLTVL.

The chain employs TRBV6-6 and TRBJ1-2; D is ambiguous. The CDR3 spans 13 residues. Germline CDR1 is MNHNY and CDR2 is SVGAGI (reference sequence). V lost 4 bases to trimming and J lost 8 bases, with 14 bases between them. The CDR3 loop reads CASSFSTVSGYTF. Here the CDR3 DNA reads TGTGCCAGCAGTTTTAGTACGGTGTCCGGCTACACCTTC.

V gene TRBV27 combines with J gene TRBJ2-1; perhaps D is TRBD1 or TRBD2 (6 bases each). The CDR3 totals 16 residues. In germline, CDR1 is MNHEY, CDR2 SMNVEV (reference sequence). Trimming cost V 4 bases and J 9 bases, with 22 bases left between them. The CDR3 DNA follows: TGTGCCAGCAGTTCAACCCTAGGGGGGCGGCTTACTGAGCAGTTCTTC. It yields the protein CASSSTLGGRLTEQFF.

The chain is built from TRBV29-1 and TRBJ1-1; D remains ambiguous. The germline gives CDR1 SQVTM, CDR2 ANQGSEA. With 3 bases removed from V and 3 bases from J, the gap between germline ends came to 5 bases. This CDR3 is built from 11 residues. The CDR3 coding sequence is TGCAGCGTTGAGTGGGACACTGAAGCTTTCTTT. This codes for CSVEWDTEAFF.

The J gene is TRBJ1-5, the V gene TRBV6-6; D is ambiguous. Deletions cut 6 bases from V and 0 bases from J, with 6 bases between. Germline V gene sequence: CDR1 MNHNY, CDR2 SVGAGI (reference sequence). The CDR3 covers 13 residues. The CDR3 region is CASRQYSNQPQHF. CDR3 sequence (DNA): TGTGCCAGCAGACAGTATAGCAATCAGCCCCAGCATTTT.

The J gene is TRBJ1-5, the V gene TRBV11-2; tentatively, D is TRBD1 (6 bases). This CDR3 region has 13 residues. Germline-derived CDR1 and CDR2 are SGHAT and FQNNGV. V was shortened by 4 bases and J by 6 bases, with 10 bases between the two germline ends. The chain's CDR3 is CASSYRVGQPQHF. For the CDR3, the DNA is TGTGCCAGCAGCTACAGGGTGGGTCAGCCCCAGCATTTT. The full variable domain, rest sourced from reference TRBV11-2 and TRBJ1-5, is EAGVAQSPRYKIIEKRQSVAFWCNPISGHATLYWYQQILGQGPKLLIQFQNNGVVDDSQLPKDRFSAERLKGVDSTLKIQPAKLEDSAVYLCASSYRVGQPQHFGDGTRLSIL.

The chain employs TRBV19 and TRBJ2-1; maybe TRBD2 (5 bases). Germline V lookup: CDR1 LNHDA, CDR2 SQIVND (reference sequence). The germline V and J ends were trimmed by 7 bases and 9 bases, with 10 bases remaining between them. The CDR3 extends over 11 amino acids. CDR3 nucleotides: TGTGCCAGTAAAATCGCGGGTGAGCAGTTCTTC. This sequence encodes CASKIAGEQFF.

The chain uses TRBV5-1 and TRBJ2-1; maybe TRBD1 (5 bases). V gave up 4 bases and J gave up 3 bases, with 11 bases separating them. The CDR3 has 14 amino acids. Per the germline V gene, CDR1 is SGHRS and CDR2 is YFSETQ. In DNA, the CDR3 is TGCGCCAGCAGCCCGACGACAGACTACAATGAGCAGTTCTTC. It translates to CASSPTTDYNEQFF.

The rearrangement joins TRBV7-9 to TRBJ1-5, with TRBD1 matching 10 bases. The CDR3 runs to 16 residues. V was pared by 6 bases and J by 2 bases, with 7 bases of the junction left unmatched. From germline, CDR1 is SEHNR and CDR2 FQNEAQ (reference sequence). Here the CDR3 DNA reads TGTGCCAGCAGTCAATCCGGGACAGGGGGCAATCAGCCCCAGCATTTT. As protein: CASSQSGTGGNQPQHF.

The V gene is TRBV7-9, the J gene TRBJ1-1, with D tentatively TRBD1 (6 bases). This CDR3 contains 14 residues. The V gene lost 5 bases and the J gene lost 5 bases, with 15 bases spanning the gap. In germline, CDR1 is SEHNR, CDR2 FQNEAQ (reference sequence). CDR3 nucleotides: TGTGCCAGCAGCGAGACAGGATGGGGGACTGAAGCTTTCTTT. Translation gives CASSETGWGTEAFF.

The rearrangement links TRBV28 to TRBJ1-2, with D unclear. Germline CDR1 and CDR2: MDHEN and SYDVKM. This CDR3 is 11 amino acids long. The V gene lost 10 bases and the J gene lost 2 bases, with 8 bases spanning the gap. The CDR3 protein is CATHRNYGYTF. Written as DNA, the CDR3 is TGTGCCACCCATCGAAACTATGGCTACACCTTC.

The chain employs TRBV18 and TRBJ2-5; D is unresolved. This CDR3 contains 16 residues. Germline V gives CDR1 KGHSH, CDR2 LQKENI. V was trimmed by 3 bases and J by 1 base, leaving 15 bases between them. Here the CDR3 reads CASSPAEFLGQETQYF. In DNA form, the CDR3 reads TGTGCCAGCTCACCTGCGGAGTTTCTTGGCCAAGAGACCCAGTACTTC.

CDR3 bases: TGTGCCAGCAGTTCAACTAGCGTTTACAATGAGCAGTTCTTC. Its translation is CASSSTSVYNEQFF. The chain is built from TRBV6-5 and TRBJ2-1; 7 bases align to TRBD2. The CDR3 consists of 14 residues. Germline V gives CDR1 MNHEY, CDR2 SVGAGI. Trimming cost V 4 bases and J 4 bases; bases outside gene matches: 4.

CDR3 nucleotides: TGTGCCAGCAGCGACGGGGGGCACTATAATTCACCCCTCCACTTT. As protein: CASSDGGHYNSPLHF. V and J are TRBV7-9 and TRBJ1-6; maybe TRBD1 (6 bases). The ends were cut back, 5 bases at V and 3 bases at J, with 11 bases in the middle. Germline CDR1 and CDR2: SEHNR and FQNEAQ (reference sequence). This CDR3 is 15 amino acids long.

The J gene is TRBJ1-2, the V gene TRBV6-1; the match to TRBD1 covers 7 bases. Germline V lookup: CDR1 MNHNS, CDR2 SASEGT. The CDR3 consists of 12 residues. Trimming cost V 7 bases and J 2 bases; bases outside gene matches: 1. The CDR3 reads CASTTGNYGYTF. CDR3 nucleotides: TGTGCCAGCACGACAGGGAACTATGGCTACACCTTC.

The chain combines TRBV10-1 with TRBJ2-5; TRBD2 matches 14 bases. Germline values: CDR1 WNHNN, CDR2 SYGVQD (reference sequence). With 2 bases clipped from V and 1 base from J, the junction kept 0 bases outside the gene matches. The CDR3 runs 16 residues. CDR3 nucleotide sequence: TGCGCCAGCAGTGAGGGACTAGCGGGGGGCCAAGAGACCCAGTACTTC. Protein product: CASSEGLAGGQETQYF.

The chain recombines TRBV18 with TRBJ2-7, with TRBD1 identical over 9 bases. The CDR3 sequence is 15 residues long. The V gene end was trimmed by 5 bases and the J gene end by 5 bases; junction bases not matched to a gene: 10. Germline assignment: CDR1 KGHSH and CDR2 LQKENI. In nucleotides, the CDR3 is TGTGCCAGCTCAGCTATATCGGGACAGGGCCACGAGCAGTACTTC. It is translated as CASSAISGQGHEQYF.

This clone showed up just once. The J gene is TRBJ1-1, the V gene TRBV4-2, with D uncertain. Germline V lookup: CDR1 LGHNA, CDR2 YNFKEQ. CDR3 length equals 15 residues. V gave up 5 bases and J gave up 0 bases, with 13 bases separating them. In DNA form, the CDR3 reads TGTGCCAGCAGCAGCGGAGCCGACATGAACACTGAAGCTTTCTTT. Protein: CASSSGADMNTEAFF.

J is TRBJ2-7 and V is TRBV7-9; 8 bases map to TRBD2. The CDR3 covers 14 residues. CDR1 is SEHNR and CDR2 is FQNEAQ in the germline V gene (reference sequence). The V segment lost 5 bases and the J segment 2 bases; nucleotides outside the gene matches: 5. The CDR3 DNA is TGTGCCAGCAGCGTTAGCGGGACCCCCTACGAGCAGTACTTC. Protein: CASSVSGTPYEQYF.

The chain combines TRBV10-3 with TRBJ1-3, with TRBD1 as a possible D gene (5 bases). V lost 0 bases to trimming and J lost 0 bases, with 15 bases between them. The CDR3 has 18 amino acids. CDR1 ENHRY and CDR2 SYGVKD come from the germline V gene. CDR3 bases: TGTGCCATCAGTGAGTCGTTCACAGGATCCGCCTCTGGAAACACCATATATTTT. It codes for CAISESFTGSASGNTIYF.

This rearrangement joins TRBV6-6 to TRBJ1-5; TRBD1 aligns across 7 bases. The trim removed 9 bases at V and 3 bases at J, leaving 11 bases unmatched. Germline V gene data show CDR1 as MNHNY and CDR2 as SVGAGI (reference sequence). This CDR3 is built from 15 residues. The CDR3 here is CASTTPGQTNQPQHF. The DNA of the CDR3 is TGTGCCAGTACCACCCCGGGACAGACCAATCAGCCCCAGCATTTT.

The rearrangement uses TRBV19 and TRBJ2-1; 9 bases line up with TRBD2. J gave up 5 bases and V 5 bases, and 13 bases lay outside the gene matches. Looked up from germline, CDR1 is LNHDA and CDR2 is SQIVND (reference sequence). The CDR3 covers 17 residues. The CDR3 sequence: CASSHPGLADFNNEQFF. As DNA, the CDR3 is TGTGCCAGTAGTCATCCGGGACTAGCTGATTTTAACAATGAGCAGTTCTTC.

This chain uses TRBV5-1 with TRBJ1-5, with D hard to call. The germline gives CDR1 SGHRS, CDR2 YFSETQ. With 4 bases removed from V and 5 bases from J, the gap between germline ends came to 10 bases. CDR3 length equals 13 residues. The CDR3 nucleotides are TGCGCCAGCAGCCTTTGGACGGATCAGCCCCAGCATTTT. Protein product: CASSLWTDQPQHF. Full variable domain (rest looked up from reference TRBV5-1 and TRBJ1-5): KAGVTQTPRYLIKTRGQQVTLSCSPISGHRSVSWYQQTPGQGLQFLFEYFSETQRNKGNFPGRFSGRQFSNSRSEMNVSTLELGDSALYLCASSLWTDQPQHFGDGTRLSIL.

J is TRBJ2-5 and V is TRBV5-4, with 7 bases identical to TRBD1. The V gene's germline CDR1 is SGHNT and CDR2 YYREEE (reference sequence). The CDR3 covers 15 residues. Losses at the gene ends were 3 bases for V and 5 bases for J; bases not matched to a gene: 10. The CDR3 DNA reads TGTGCCAGCAGCTCAGGGGGACCGCGGGTCGAGACCCAGTACTTC. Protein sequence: CASSSGGPRVETQYF.

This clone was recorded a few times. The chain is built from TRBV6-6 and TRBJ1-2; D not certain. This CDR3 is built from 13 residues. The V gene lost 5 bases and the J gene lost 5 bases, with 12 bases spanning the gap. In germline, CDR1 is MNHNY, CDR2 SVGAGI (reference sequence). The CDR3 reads CASSPAPVYGYTF. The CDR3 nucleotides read TGTGCCAGCAGTCCGGCCCCAGTTTATGGCTACACCTTC.

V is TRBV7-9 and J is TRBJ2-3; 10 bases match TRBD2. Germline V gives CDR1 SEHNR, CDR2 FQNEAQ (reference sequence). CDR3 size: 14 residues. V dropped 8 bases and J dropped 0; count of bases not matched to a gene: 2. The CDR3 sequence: CASRTSGSTDTQYF. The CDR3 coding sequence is TGTGCCAGCCGGACTAGCGGTAGCACAGATACGCAGTATTTT. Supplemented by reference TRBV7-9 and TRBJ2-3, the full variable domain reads DTGVSQNPRHKITKRGQNVTFRCDPISEHNRLYWYRQTLGQGPEFLTYFQNEAQLEKSRLLSDRFSAERPKGSFSTLEIQRTEQGDSAMYLCASRTSGSTDTQYFGPGTRLTVL.

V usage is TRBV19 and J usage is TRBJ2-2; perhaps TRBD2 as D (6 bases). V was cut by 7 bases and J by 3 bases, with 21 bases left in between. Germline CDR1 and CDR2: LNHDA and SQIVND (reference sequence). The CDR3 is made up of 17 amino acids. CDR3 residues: CASIQLGAGYDTGELFF. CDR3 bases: TGTGCCAGTATTCAACTGGGTGCGGGGTATGACACCGGGGAGCTGTTTTTT.

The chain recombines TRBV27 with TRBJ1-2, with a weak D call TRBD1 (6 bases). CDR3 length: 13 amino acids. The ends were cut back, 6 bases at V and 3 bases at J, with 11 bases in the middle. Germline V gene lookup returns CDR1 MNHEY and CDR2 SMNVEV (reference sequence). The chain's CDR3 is CASSRDTDYGYTF. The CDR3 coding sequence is TGTGCCAGCAGCCGGGACACAGACTATGGCTACACCTTC.

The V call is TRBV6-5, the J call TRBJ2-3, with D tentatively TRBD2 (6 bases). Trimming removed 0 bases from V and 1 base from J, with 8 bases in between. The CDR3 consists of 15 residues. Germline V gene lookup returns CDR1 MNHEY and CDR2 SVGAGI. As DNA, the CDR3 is TGTGCCAGCAGTTACTCGCCGGGGGGCACAGATACGCAGTATTTT. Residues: CASSYSPGGTDTQYF.